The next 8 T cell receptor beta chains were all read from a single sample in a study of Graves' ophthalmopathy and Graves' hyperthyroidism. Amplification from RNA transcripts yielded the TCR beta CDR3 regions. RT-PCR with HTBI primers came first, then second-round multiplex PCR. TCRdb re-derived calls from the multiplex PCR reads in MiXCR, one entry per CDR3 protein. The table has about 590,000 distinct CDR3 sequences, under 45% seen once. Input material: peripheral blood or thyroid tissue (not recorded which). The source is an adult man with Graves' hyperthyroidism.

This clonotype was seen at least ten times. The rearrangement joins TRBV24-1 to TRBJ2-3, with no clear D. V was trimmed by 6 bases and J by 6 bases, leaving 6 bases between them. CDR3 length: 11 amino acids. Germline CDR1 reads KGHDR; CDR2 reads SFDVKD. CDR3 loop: CATSTTDTQYF. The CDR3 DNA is TGTGCCACCAGTACGACGGATACGCAGTATTTT.

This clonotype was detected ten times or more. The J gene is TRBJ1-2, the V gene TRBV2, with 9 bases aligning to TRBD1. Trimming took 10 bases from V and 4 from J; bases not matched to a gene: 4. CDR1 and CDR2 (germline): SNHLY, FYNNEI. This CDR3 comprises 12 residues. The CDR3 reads CATDRGGYGYTF. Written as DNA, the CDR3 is TGTGCCACGGACAGGGGTGGCTATGGCTACACCTTC.

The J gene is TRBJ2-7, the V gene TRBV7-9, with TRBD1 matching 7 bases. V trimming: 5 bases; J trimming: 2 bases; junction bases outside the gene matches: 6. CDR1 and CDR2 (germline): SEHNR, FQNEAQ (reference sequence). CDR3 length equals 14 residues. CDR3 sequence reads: CASSTPGQPYEQYF. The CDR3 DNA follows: TGTGCCAGCAGCACCCCGGGACAGCCCTACGAGCAGTACTTC.

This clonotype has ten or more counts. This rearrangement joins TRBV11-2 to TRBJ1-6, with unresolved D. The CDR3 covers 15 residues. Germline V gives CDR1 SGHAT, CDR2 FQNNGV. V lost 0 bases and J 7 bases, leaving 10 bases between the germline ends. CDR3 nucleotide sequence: TGTGCCAGCAGCTTAGAAAGTGCCGGGAATTCACCCCTCCACTTT. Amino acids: CASSLESAGNSPLHF.

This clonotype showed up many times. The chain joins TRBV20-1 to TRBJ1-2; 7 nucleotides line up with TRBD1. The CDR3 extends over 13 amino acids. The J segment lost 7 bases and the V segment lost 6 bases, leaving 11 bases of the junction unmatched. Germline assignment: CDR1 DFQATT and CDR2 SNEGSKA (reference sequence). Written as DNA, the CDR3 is TGCAGTGCCCACGGCAGGGGGAAGGGTGGCTACACCTTC. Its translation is CSAHGRGKGGYTF.

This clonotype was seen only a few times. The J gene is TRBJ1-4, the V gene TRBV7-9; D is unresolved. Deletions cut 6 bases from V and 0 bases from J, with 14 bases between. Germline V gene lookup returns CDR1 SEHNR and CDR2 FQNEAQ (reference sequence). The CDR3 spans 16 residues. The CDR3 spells CASSFATASTNEKLFF. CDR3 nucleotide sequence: TGTGCCAGCAGTTTTGCAACGGCCTCAACTAATGAAAAACTGTTTTTT. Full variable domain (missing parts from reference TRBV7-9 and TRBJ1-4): DTGVSQNPRHKITKRGQNVTFRCDPISEHNRLYWYRQTLGQGPEFLTYFQNEAQLEKSRLLSDRFSAERPKGSFSTLEIQRTEQGDSAMYLCASSFATASTNEKLFFGSGTQLSVL.

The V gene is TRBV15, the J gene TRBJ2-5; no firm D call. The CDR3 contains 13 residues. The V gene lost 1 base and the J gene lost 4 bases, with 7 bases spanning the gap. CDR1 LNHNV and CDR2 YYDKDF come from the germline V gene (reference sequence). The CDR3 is CATSRGGIETQYF. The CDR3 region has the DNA TGTGCCACCAGCAGAGGAGGAATAGAGACCCAGTACTTC.

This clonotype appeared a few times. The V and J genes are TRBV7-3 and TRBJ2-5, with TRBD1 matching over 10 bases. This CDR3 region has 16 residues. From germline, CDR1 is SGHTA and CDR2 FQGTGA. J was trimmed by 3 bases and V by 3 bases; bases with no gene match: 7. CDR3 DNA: TGTGCCAGCAGCTTCCGGGACAGGGGATACGAAGAGACCCAGTACTTC. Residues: CASSFRDRGYEETQYF.